The 19 T cell receptor beta chains listed next were all sequenced from one sample in a study of T cell changes during pregnancy in multiple sclerosis. Profiling relied on immunoSEQ multiplex PCR, and the TCRdb table lists in-frame clones only, not all of them. This sample has roughly 49,000 clones; about 95% occur once, and the top ten carry almost 6%. The sample was CD8+ T cells from peripheral blood mononuclear cells, taken in the first trimester of pregnancy. Receptors originate from a female donor with multiple sclerosis, enrolled in a pregnancy study.

This chain connects TRBV19 to TRBJ2-1, with D maybe TRBD1 (7 bases). The CDR3 is 16 residues long. V lost 3 bases to trimming and J lost 1 base, with 13 bases between them. Germline V gives CDR1 LNHDA, CDR2 SQIVND (reference sequence). This chain's CDR3 is CASSMAAGGSYNEQFF. In DNA, the CDR3 is TGTGCCAGTAGTATGGCGGCAGGGGGGTCCTACAATGAGCAGTTCTTC.

V usage is TRBV6-1 and J usage is TRBJ2-7, with 9 bases identical to TRBD2. There are 15 residues in the CDR3. Germline lookup yields CDR1 MNHNS and CDR2 SASEGT. After removal of 1 base from V and 3 bases from J, the junction contained 4 bases not matched to a gene. DNA of the CDR3: TGTGCCAGCAGTGAAGAGGATAGCGGGAGCTACGAGCAGTACTTC. It encodes CASSEEDSGSYEQYF.

This rearrangement joins TRBV2 to TRBJ2-7; 9 bases map to TRBD1. The germline gives CDR1 SNHLY, CDR2 FYNNEI. J lost 6 bases, V lost 6 bases, and 12 bases had no gene match. The CDR3 is 15 residues long. The CDR3 DNA is TGTGCCAGCAGCCGACCCGGGACAGGGATTGTCGAGCAGTACTTC. This encodes CASSRPGTGIVEQYF.

The CDR3 region is CASRRAAADGYTF. DNA of the CDR3: TGTGCCAGCAGGCGGGCAGCCGCCGATGGCTACACCTTC. This rearrangement joins TRBV27 to TRBJ1-2; D is uncertain. V was shortened by 6 bases and J by 6 bases, with 14 bases between the two germline ends. The CDR3 has 13 amino acids. CDR1 and CDR2 (germline): MNHEY, SMNVEV (reference sequence).

The V gene is TRBV14, the J gene TRBJ2-7, with D uncertain. The CDR3 sequence is 13 residues long. V shed 0 bases and J shed 7 bases, with 10 bases lying between them. Germline assignment: CDR1 SGHDN and CDR2 FVKESK. The CDR3 sequence is CASSQDPVSEQYF. In DNA, the CDR3 is TGTGCCAGCAGCCAAGACCCCGTTAGTGAGCAGTACTTC.

The V gene is TRBV27, the J gene TRBJ1-5; 7 nucleotides agree with TRBD1. The CDR3 covers 12 residues. Germline lookup yields CDR1 MNHEY and CDR2 SMNVEV (reference sequence). The V segment lost 8 bases and the J segment 4 bases; nucleotides outside the gene matches: 2. CDR3: CASRTGNQPQHF. The CDR3 bases are TGTGCCAGCCGGACAGGTAATCAGCCCCAGCATTTT.

This chain uses TRBV23-1 with TRBJ2-3; D perhaps matches TRBD2 (6 bases). TRBV23-1 is treated as an ORF (open reading frame) with a function not yet certain. This CDR3 is 23 amino acids long. V gave up 2 bases and J gave up 1 base, with 34 bases separating them. The CDR3 coding sequence is TGCGCCAGCAGTCAACCGATCACAATTGGCCACGATTTCCCTAGCGCGGGCACAGATACGCAGTATTTT. It specifies CASSQPITIGHDFPSAGTDTQYF.

This chain links TRBV27 with TRBJ2-1, with 9 nucleotides matching TRBD2. The V gene's germline CDR1 is MNHEY and CDR2 SMNVEV (reference sequence). This CDR3 is built from 17 residues. The trim removed 5 bases at V and 1 base at J, leaving 9 bases unmatched. CDR3 DNA: TGTGCCAGCAGTGAAATTAGCGGGAGATATTCCTACAATGAGCAGTTCTTC. It translates to CASSEISGRYSYNEQFF.

The rearrangement uses TRBV5-8 and TRBJ2-5; no clear D gene. V dropped 4 bases and J dropped 2 bases, with 9 bases sitting between them. Germline V gene lookup returns CDR1 SGHTS and CDR2 YDEGEE. The CDR3 consists of 13 residues. CDR3 sequence (DNA): TGTGCCAGCAGCCATCAATTTCAAGAGACCCAGTACTTC. It yields the protein CASSHQFQETQYF. The full variable domain, completed using reference TRBV5-8 and TRBJ2-5, is EAGVTQSPTHLIKTRGQQATLRCSPISGHTSVYWYQQALGLGLQFLLWYDEGEERNRGNFPPRFSGRQFPNYSSELNVNALELEDSALYLCASSHQFQETQYFGPGTRLLVL.

This clone appeared once. J is TRBJ2-3 and V is TRBV7-9, with a tentative D call TRBD2 (6 bases). The V end lost 5 bases, the J end lost 7 bases, and 25 bases lay between the germline ends. Germline assignment: CDR1 SEHNR and CDR2 FQNEAQ (reference sequence). This CDR3 region has 17 residues. CDR3 coding DNA: TGTGCCAGCAGCCCACGGTGGGGCGGGGTCGGGGGAAATACGCAGTATTTT. As protein: CASSPRWGGVGGNTQYF.

This chain joins TRBV7-9 and TRBJ2-2; the match to TRBD2 covers 8 bases. The CDR3 loop spans 16 amino acids. The V and J ends lost 2 bases and 8 bases, in that order; junction bases with no gene match: 10. The germline gives CDR1 SEHNR, CDR2 FQNEAQ (reference sequence). The chain's CDR3 is CASSLPGLAVVGELFF. Written as DNA, the CDR3 is TGTGCCAGCAGCTTACCAGGACTAGCCGTAGTGGGGGAGCTGTTTTTT.

This rearrangement joins TRBV9 to TRBJ2-1; D gene unclear. Germline V gene sequence: CDR1 SGDLS, CDR2 YYNGEE. This CDR3 is built from 16 residues. V was clipped by 0 bases and J by 0 bases, with 10 bases between them. The CDR3 bases are TGTGCCAGCAGCGTAGAAGAGCTTCCCTCCTACAATGAGCAGTTCTTC. The encoded protein is CASSVEELPSYNEQFF.

The chain recombines TRBV7-8 with TRBJ2-7; TRBD2 is a possible D gene (6 bases). The V gene lost 6 bases and the J gene lost 1 base, with 13 bases spanning the gap. The length of the CDR3 is 14 residues. The germline CDR1 and CDR2 sequences are SGHVS and FQNEAQ. This chain's CDR3 is CASSSAGRSYEQYF. DNA of the CDR3: TGTGCCAGCAGTTCAGCGGGCCGATCCTACGAGCAGTACTTC.

The chain links TRBV28 to TRBJ1-1; no firm D call. The CDR3 has 13 residues. CDR1 is MDHEN, CDR2 SYDVKM, per germline. Trimming stripped 2 bases from V and 1 base from J, with 5 bases between. The CDR3 spells CASSLGRNTEAFF. DNA for the CDR3: TGTGCCAGCAGTTTAGGTAGGAACACTGAAGCTTTCTTT. Based on the CDR3 plus reference TRBV28 and TRBJ1-1, the full variable domain is DVKVTQSSRYLVKRTGEKVFLECVQDMDHENMFWYRQDPGLGLRLIYFSYDVKMKEKGDIPEGYSVSREKKERFSLILESASTNQTSMYLCASSLGRNTEAFFGQGTRLTVV.

The chain's CDR3 is CASSFKRVLDTEAFF. The CDR3, as DNA: TGTGCCAGCAGTTTTAAGCGGGTCTTGGACACTGAAGCTTTCTTT. The chain links TRBV28 to TRBJ1-1; D is undetermined. The CDR3 extends over 15 amino acids. Germline CDR1 and CDR2: MDHEN and SYDVKM. V lost 3 bases and J 3 bases, leaving 14 bases between the germline ends.

The chain recombines TRBV14 with TRBJ2-1; a weak D match, TRBD1 (5 bases). V was cut by 6 bases and J by 0 bases, with 12 bases left in between. CDR3 length equals 15 residues. The germline V gene encodes CDR1 SGHDN and CDR2 FVKESK. In DNA, the CDR3 is TGTGCCAGCAGACAAACAGGAGTCTCCTACAATGAGCAGTTCTTC. Amino acids: CASRQTGVSYNEQFF.

J is TRBJ2-1 and V is TRBV27; D perhaps matches TRBD1 (6 bases). The CDR3 is 14 amino acids. Germline-derived CDR1 and CDR2 are MNHEY and SMNVEV (reference sequence). V gave up 7 bases and J gave up 6 bases, with 16 bases separating them. The CDR3 DNA sequence: TGTGCCAGCACTTTCCGGGACAATATCAATGAGCAGTTCTTC. As protein: CASTFRDNINEQFF.

This chain joins TRBV27 and TRBJ2-7; D not certain. V gave up 1 base and J gave up 0 bases, with 7 bases separating them. CDR1 MNHEY and CDR2 SMNVEV come from the germline V gene (reference sequence). The CDR3 extends over 14 amino acids. The CDR3, as DNA: TGTGCCAGCAGTTTATTTTTGAGCTCCTACGAGCAGTACTTC. This codes for CASSLFLSSYEQYF.

V and J are TRBV14 and TRBJ2-5; TRBD2 is a possible D gene (6 bases). Trimming took 1 base from V and 4 from J, leaving 13 bases between them. This CDR3 comprises 15 residues. CDR1 SGHDN and CDR2 FVKESK come from the germline V gene. The CDR3 sequence: CASSQAALAAETQYF. In DNA, the CDR3 is TGTGCCAGCAGCCAAGCCGCACTAGCAGCAGAGACCCAGTACTTC.